Each of the 10 T cell receptor beta chains below was sequenced from the same sample in a study of response to subunit inactivated influenza vaccine. Each CDR3 protein gets one entry after TCRdb re-called the RT-PCR reads with MiXCR. The sample consists of 530,000 or so distinct CDR3 sequences, 12% to 15% of them appearing once. The sample in question was PBMCs from blood, obtained 12 days after vaccination. Every receptor here comes from a man aged 45 to 65 who received an inactivated influenza vaccine.

This clonotype was detected a few times. This chain connects TRBV5-1 to TRBJ2-2; D unclear. Germline V gene data show CDR1 as SGHRS and CDR2 as YFSETQ. This CDR3 spans 15 amino acids. The V end was cut by 9 bases, the J end by 0 bases, with 15 bases between. The CDR3 bases are TGCGCCACCACCAAGGACCCTACGAACACCGGGGAGCTGTTTTTT. Translated: CATTKDPTNTGELFF.

This clonotype occurred many times. The chain links TRBV2 to TRBJ1-5; TRBD1 matches 8 bases. V shed 4 bases and J 9 bases; nucleotides not matched to a gene: 11. CDR1 and CDR2 from the germline V gene are SNHLY and FYNNEI. The CDR3 spans 15 residues. The CDR3 DNA reads TGTGCCAGCAGTGTGGGGGGGACAGGCATCGGGCCCCAGCATTTT. It translates to CASSVGGTGIGPQHF.

The chain links TRBV20-1 to TRBJ2-7; tentatively, D is TRBD1 (6 bases). The CDR3 spans 12 residues. CDR1 and CDR2 (germline): DFQATT, SNEGSKA (reference sequence). Trimming left V 6 bases short and J 2 bases short, with 11 bases between. Here the CDR3 DNA reads TGCAGTGCGCCAGGGGACACCTACGAGCAGTACTTC. Its protein is CSAPGDTYEQYF.

This clonotype has a handful of counts. The chain is built from TRBV4-1 and TRBJ2-7; D perhaps matches TRBD1 (6 bases). The V end lost 6 bases, the J end lost 4 bases, and 22 bases lay between the germline ends. This CDR3 has 16 amino acids. From germline, CDR1 is MGHRA and CDR2 YSYEKL. Here the CDR3 DNA reads TGCGCCAGCAGTGGGGGCCTGGCAGGTATTCCTTACGAGCAGTACTTC. Protein sequence: CASSGGLAGIPYEQYF.

This chain joins TRBV5-1 and TRBJ2-2; tentative D call: TRBD2 (6 bases). This CDR3 spans 16 amino acids. The germline CDR1 and CDR2 sequences are SGHRS and YFSETQ. The V end lost 2 bases, the J end lost 0 bases, and 11 bases lay between the germline ends. CDR3 DNA sequence: TGCGCCAGCAGCTTAACCCCGGGAGCGAACACCGGGGAGCTGTTTTTT. It yields the protein CASSLTPGANTGELFF.

This chain connects TRBV21-1 to TRBJ2-1; TRBD2 reflects the table's D call only, with no check against the DNA. TRBV21-1 corresponds to a pseudogene. The CDR3 has 14 residues. Written as DNA, the CDR3 is TGTGCCAGCAGCAAAAAGGAACGGGAGTTTGAGCAGTTCTTC. This codes for CASSKKEREFEQFF.

This clonotype occurred many times. The V gene is TRBV24-1, the J gene TRBJ2-1; D gene unclear. CDR3 length equals 14 residues. Germline V CDR1 and CDR2: KGHDR, SFDVKD. V lost 7 bases, J lost 0 bases, and 9 bases lay in between. CDR3 in amino acids: CATRASSSYNEQFF. CDR3 coding DNA: TGTGCCACCAGGGCCTCGAGCTCCTACAATGAGCAGTTCTTC.

This clonotype was seen more than once but under ten times. The genes are TRBV19 and TRBJ1-5; possibly TRBD1 for D (5 bases). The germline V gene encodes CDR1 LNHDA and CDR2 SQIVND (reference sequence). CDR3 size: 16 residues. V dropped 5 bases and J dropped 2 bases, with 16 bases sitting between them. CDR3 nucleotide sequence: TGTGCCAGTAGTGCCCAGCCAAGGGGCGGCAATCAGCCCCAGCATTTT. Its translation is CASSAQPRGGNQPQHF.

The chain has TRBV25-1 and TRBJ2-1; maybe TRBD2 (6 bases). V lost 1 base to trimming and J lost 5 bases, with 15 bases between them. The CDR3 has 16 amino acids. CDR1 is MGHDK and CDR2 is SYGVNS in the germline V gene. The CDR3 here is CASSELGLALDNEQFF. The DNA for the CDR3 is TGTGCCAGCAGTGAATTAGGTCTAGCGCTAGACAATGAGCAGTTCTTC.

This clonotype was seen a handful of times. Its ends do not fully match the called genes, so a read error is possible. V is TRBV7-7 and J is TRBJ1-1; D call uncertain. The CDR3 totals 15 residues. Per the germline V gene, CDR1 is SSHAT and CDR2 is FNYEAQ (reference sequence). The CDR3 DNA follows: TGTGCTAGCAGCCCGCTTGAAAACATGAACACTGAAGCTTTCTTT. Its protein product is CASSPLENMNTEAFF.